The 4 T cell receptor beta chains below were found in one sample sequenced in a study of blood T cells in healthy people across ages. A second PCR, run for about 6 to 11 cycles, used a sample-barcoded 5' primer plus a J-beta primer mix. TCRdb redid the calling of the 5' RACE reads with MiXCR, one entry per CDR3 protein. Here the sample spans some 790,000 distinct CDR3 sequences, 29% being singletons. The sample comprised blood. These receptors all come from a woman of 80 years or more in good health.

CDR3: CASTQGINQPQHF. The CDR3 bases are TGTGCCAGTACACAGGGGATCAATCAGCCCCAGCATTTT. The gene calls are TRBV19 and TRBJ1-5; 7 nucleotides line up with TRBD1. Germline-derived CDR1 and CDR2 are LNHDA and SQIVND (reference sequence). Trimming cost V 7 bases and J 3 bases; bases outside gene matches: 3. This CDR3 has 13 amino acids.

Regarding this clonotype: A much larger clone differs from this one at a single base, so this may be a read error. The genes are TRBV7-9 and TRBJ2-3; weak D call: TRBD2 (6 bases). CDR1 is SEHNR and CDR2 is FQNEAQ in the germline V gene (reference sequence). This CDR3 contains 13 residues. The V and J ends lost 6 bases and 6 bases respectively, with 13 bases between them. In nucleotides, the CDR3 is TGTGCCAGCAGTCGTCAGGGAGGCGATACGCAGTATTTT. Amino acid sequence: CASSRQGGDTQYF.

This clonotype was recorded at least ten times. This chain uses TRBV5-1 with TRBJ1-2; D unresolved. Germline CDR1 is SGHRS and CDR2 is YFSETQ. V lost 1 base, J lost 3 bases, and 10 bases lay in between. This CDR3 spans 14 amino acids. The CDR3 is CASSLKQADYGYTF. CDR3 bases: TGCGCCAGCAGCTTGAAGCAGGCAGACTATGGCTACACCTTC.

The genes are TRBV5-1 and TRBJ1-6; 10 positions agree with TRBD1. Trimming took 4 bases from V and 13 from J; bases not matched to a gene: 11. The CDR3 length is 15 residues. In germline, CDR1 is SGHRS, CDR2 YFSETQ. The CDR3 DNA reads TGCGCCAGCAGCAGCGGGACAGGGGACCTGCTTCCCCTCCACTTT. This translates into CASSSGTGDLLPLHF.